This TCR beta chain was identified during a study of blood T cell repertoires in COVID-19. Background on the study: Nucleic acid was either cDNA or gDNA, and it came from T cells, B-cell-depleted T cells, or PBMCs.

Original handling: Nucleated cell counts were estimated from reference gene primer amplification. Produced via immunoSEQ multiplex PCR; TCRdb's table is partial and in-frame only. V and J calls and clone size are copied from that table; D and trimming were computed from the DNA. The repertoire consists of fewer than 250,000 clones, with 84% occurring once and the leading ten covering roughly 10%. In germline, CDR1 is LGHDT, CDR2 YNNKEL (reference sequence). The CDR3 extends over 15 amino acids. V gave up 0 bases and J gave up 5 bases; unmatched junction bases: 4. The sequencing sample was made of peripheral blood. This sequence originates from a woman older than 75 with COVID-19, enrolled during active disease. The J gene is TRBJ2-7, the V gene TRBV3-1 (or the pseudogene TRBV3-2), with TRBD1 identical over 10 bases. CDR3 protein: CASSQERDRGHEQYF. CDR3 DNA sequence: TGTGCCAGCAGCCAAGAAAGGGACAGGGGCCACGAGCAGTACTTC.